Listed below are T cell receptor beta chains from one sample, sequenced in a study of T cells after yellow fever vaccination. TCRdb re-derived calls from the 5' RACE reads in MiXCR, one entry per CDR3 protein. The sample shows over 250,000 distinct CDR3 sequences, roughly 4.8% of them seen only once. Specimen: CD4+ T cells sorted from PBMCs, collected on the day of the yellow fever booster vaccination. The receptors were gathered from a man younger than 30 who received the YFV17D yellow fever vaccine. Each CDR3 is given with its conserved first and last residue.

v_call	cdr3_length	j_call	cdr3_aa
TRBV5-1	14	TRBJ1-1	CASGSGPSNTEAFF
TRBV6-6	14	TRBJ1-6	CASSYWDRRPPLHF
TRBV30	18	TRBJ1-5	CAWSVFSPGQGLRQPQHF
TRBV20-1	14	TRBJ2-7	CSARGKYRFFEQYF
TRBV6-2/TRBV6-3	14	TRBJ1-5	CASSYASGNQPQHF
TRBV3-1	14	TRBJ2-2	CASSHGTGTGELFF
TRBV5-1	14	TRBJ2-2	CASETGGITGELFF
TRBV6-5	15	TRBJ1-4	CASSWGGARNEKLFF
TRBV20-1	13	TRBJ1-2	CSAFDRGIFGYTF
TRBV6-5	15	TRBJ1-5	CASSYSKGGRQPQHF
TRBV7-2	14	TRBJ1-5	CASSLMGKGQPQHF
TRBV18	15	TRBJ1-1	CASSPNQGLNTEAFF
TRBV20-1	16	TRBJ2-1	CSPHRGGGRSFNEQFF
TRBV7-6	13	TRBJ1-5	CASSLQSDQPQHF
TRBV15	13	TRBJ2-1	CATSVESFGKQFF
TRBV6-5	19	TRBJ2-1	CASSYFPPRGLARSAEQFF
TRBV12-3/TRBV12-4	14	TRBJ1-5	CASSRDSANQPQHF
TRBV11-2	17	TRBJ1-1	CASSSLSLERANTEAFF
TRBV21-1	15	TRBJ1-5	CASSTKRGRPQPQHF
TRBV5-6	13	TRBJ1-4	CASSLSGAEKLFF
TRBV6-5	15	TRBJ1-1	CASSYGAGINTEAFF
TRBV5-1	14	TRBJ1-1	CASSLATETTEAFF
TRBV18	14	TRBJ2-7	CASSPPGLPYEQYF
TRBV5-1	13	TRBJ1-2	CASSLELRGGYTF
TRBV5-1	15	TRBJ2-5	CASSVLGTREETQYF
TRBV4-2	18	TRBJ2-5	CASSPGLAGLTPQETQYF
TRBV27	16	TRBJ2-1	CASTQAWGTTGNEQFF
TRBV29-1	14	TRBJ2-2	CSVGTGQGAGELFF
TRBV5-1	14	TRBJ2-3	CASSPSGSTDTQYF
TRBV6-6	16	TRBJ2-3	CASRSYGGFSTDTQYF
TRBV5-1	16	TRBJ1-1	CASSLVAPEQGTEAFF
TRBV7-2	15	TRBJ2-7	CASSSSWTVSYEQYF